Here is one TCR beta chain with its context. This record comes from a study of memory CD8 T cells in hepatitis C reinfection. Documented time point: late/post reinfection, 12 to 24 weeks after detection. No in vitro expansion preceded TCR sequencing of the sorted cells. Clones were sequenced by immunoSEQ multiplex PCR, and TCRdb holds only the in-frame ones, with some missing. The repertoire consists of tens of thousands of clones, with 80% to 90% occurring once and the leading ten covering 0.72%. The receptor's source is a man aged 18 to 29 with hepatitis C virus infection. The sample taken for sequencing was naive CD8+ T cells sorted from blood.

The CDR3 region is CASSPVGQGDLNEQFF. The CDR3 region has the DNA TGCGCCAGCAGCCCAGTCGGGCAGGGGGATCTCAATGAGCAGTTCTTC. The chain has TRBV4-1 and TRBJ2-1, with TRBD1 matching 7 bases. The CDR3 sequence is 16 residues long. Unmatched junction bases numbered 12, after V lost 4 bases and J lost 6 bases. Germline CDR1 MGHRA, CDR2 YSYEKL.